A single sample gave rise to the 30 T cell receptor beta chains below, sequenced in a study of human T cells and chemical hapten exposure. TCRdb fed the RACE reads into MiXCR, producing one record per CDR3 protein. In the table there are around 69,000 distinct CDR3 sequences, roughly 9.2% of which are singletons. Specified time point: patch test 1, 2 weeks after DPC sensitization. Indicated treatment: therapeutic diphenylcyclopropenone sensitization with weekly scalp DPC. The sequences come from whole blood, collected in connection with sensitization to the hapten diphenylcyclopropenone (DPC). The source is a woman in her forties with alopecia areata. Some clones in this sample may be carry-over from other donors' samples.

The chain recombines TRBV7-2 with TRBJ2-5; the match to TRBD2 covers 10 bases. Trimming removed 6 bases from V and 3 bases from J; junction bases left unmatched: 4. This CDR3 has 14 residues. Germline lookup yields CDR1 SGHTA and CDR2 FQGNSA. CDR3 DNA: TGTGCCAGCAGTAGGACTAGCGGTAAAGAGACCCAGTACTTC. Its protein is CASSRTSGKETQYF.

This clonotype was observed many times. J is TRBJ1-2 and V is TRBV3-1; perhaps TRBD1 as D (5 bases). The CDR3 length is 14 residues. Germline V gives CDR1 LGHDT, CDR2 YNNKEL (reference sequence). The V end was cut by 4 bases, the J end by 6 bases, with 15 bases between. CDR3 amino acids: CASSPLGQGDGYTF. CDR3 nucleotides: TGTGCCAGCAGCCCCCTTGGGCAGGGAGATGGCTACACCTTC.

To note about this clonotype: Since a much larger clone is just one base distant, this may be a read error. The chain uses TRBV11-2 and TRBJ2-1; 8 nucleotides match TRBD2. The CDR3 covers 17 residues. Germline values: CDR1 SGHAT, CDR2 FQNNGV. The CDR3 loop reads CVSSFSAGAPAYNEQFF. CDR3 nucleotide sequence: TGTGTCAGCAGCTTTTCAGCGGGGGCCCCGGCCTACAATGAGCAGTTCTTC.

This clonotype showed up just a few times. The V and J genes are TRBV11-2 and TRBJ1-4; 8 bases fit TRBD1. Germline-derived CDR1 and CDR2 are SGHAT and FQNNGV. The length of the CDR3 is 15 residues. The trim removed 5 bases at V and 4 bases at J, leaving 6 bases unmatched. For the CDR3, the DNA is TGTGCCAGCAGCCCCCGGACAGGGATTAATGAAAAACTGTTTTTT. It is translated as CASSPRTGINEKLFF.

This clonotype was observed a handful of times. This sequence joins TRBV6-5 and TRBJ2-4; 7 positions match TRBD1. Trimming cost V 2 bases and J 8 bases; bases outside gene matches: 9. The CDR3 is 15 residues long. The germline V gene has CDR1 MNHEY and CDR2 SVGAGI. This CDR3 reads CASSYQGVSPDIQYF. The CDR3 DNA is TGTGCCAGCAGTTACCAGGGGGTTTCCCCAGACATTCAGTACTTC.

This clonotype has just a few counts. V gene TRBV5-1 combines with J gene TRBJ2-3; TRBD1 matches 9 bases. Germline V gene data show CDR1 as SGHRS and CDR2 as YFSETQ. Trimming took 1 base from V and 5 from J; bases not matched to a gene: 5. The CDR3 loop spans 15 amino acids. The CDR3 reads CASSLQQGARDTQYF. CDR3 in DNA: TGCGCCAGCAGCTTGCAACAGGGGGCGAGAGATACGCAGTATTTT.

CDR3 coding DNA: TGTGCCAGCAGTCTCGACAGGGGCGATCAGCCCCAGCATTTT. Its translation: CASSLDRGDQPQHF. The V call is TRBV7-2, the J call TRBJ1-5, with 8 positions matching TRBD1. The length of the CDR3 is 14 residues. V was clipped by 6 bases and J by 5 bases; unmatched bases: 6. Germline V gene lookup returns CDR1 SGHTA and CDR2 FQGNSA.

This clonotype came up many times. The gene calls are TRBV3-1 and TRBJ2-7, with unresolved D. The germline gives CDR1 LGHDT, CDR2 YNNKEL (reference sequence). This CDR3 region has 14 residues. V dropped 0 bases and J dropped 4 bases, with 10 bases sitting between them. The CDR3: CASSQEYKVYEQYF. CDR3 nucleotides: TGTGCCAGCAGCCAAGAATATAAGGTTTACGAGCAGTACTTC.

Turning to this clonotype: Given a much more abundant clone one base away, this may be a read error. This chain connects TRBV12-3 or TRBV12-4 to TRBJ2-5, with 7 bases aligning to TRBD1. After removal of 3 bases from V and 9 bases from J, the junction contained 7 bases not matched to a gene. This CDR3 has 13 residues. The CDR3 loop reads CASSFRQGESQYF. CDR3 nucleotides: TGTGCCAGCAGTTTTAGACAGGGCGAGTCCCAGTACTTC.

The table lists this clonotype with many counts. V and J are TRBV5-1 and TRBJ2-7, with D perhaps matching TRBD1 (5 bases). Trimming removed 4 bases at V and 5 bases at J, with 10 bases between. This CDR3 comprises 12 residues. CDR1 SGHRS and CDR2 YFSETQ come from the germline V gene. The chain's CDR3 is CASSTQGDEQYF. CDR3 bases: TGCGCCAGCAGCACCCAGGGCGACGAGCAGTACTTC.

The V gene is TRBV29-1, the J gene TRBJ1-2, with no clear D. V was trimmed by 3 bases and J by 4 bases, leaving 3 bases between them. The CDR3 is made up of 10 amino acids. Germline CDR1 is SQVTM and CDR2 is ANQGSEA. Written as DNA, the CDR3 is TGCAGCGTTGATCGCTATGGCTACACCTTC. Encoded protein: CSVDRYGYTF.

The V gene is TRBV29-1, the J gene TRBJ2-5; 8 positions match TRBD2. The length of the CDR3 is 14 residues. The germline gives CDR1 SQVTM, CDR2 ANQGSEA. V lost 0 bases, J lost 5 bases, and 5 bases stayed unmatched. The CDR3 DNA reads TGCAGCGTTGAAGATACGGGGGGGAAGGAGACCCAGTACTTC. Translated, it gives CSVEDTGGKETQYF. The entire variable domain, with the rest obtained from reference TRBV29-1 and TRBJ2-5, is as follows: SAVISQKPSRDICQRGTSLTIQCQVDSQVTMMFWYRQQPGQSLTLIATANQGSEATYESGFVIDKFPISRPNLTFSTLTVSNMSPEDSSIYLCSVEDTGGKETQYFGPGTRLLVL.

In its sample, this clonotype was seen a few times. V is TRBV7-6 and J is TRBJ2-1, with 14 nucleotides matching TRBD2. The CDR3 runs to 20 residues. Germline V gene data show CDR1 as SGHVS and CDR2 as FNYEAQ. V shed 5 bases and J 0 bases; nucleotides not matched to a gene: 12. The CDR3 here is CASSRRTSGGSTSSYNEQFF. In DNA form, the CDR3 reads TGTGCCAGCAGCCGACGGACTAGCGGGGGGTCTACTAGCTCCTACAATGAGCAGTTCTTC.

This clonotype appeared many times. CDR3 in amino acids: CASSQGEANYGYTF. For the CDR3, the DNA is TGTGCCAGCTCCCAGGGGGAAGCTAACTATGGCTACACCTTC. This sequence joins TRBV18 and TRBJ1-2; 7 nucleotides align to TRBD1. The CDR3 spans 14 residues. With 6 bases clipped from V and 0 bases from J, the junction kept 4 bases outside the gene matches. Per the germline V gene, CDR1 is KGHSH and CDR2 is LQKENI.

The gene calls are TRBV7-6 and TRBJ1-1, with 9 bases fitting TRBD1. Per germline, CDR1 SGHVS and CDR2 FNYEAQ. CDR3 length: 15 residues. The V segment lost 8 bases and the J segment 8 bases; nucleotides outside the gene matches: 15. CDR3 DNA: TGTGCCAGCTCCGCCCACGCACAGGGGGCCTCGGAAGCTTTCTTT. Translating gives CASSAHAQGASEAFF.

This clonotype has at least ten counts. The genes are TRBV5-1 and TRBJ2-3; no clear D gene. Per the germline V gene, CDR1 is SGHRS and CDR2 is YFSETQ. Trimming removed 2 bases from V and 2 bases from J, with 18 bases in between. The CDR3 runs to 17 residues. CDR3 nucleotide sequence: TGCGCCAGCAGCTTAATCTCTGCCCTAAAGTTCACAGATACGCAGTATTTT. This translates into CASSLISALKFTDTQYF.

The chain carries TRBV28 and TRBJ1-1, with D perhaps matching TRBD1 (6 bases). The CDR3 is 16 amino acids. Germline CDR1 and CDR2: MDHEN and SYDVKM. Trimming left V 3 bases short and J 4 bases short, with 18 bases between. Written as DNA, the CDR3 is TGTGCCAGCAGTTTCTTCACAGGGTTCCGGGGCACTGAAGCTTTCTTT. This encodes CASSFFTGFRGTEAFF.

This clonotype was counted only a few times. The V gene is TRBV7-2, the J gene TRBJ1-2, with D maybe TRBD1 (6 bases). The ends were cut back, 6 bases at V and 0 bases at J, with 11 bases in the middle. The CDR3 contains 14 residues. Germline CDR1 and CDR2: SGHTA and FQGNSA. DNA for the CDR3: TGTGCCAGCAGTATTAACAGGGCTAACTATGGCTACACCTTC. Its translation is CASSINRANYGYTF.

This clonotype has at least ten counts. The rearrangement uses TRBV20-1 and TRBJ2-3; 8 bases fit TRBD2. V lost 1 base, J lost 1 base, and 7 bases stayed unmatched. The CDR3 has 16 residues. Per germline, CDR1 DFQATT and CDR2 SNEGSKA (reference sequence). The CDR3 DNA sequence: TGCAGTGCTAGAGCCCCGGGGGGGCCGGGCACAGATACGCAGTATTTT. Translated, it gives CSARAPGGPGTDTQYF.

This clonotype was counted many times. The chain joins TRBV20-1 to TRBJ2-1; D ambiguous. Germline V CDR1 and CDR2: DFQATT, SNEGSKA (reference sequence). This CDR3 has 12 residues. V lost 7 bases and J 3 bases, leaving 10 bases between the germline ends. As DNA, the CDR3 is TGCAGTGGGGGTCAGAACTACAATGAGCAGTTCTTC. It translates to CSGGQNYNEQFF.

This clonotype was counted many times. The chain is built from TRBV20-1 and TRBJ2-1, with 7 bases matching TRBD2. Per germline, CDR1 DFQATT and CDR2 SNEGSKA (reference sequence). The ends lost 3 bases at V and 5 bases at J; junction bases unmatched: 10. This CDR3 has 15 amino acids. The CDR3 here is CSASLRQRGNNEQFF. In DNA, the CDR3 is TGCAGTGCTAGTTTAAGGCAGCGGGGAAACAATGAGCAGTTCTTC.

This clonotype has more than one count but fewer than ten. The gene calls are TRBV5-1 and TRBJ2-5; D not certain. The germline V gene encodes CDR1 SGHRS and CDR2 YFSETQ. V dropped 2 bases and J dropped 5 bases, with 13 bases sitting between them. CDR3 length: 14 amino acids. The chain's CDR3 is CASSLRQASETQYF. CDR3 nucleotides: TGCGCCAGCAGCTTACGCCAGGCCAGCGAGACCCAGTACTTC.

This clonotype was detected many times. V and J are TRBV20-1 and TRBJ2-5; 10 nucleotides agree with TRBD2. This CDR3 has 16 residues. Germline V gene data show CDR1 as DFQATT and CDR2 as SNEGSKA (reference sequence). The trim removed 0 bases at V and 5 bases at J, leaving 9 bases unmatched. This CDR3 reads CSARDPSGGAVETQYF. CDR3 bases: TGCAGTGCTAGAGATCCAAGCGGGGGGGCGGTGGAGACCCAGTACTTC.

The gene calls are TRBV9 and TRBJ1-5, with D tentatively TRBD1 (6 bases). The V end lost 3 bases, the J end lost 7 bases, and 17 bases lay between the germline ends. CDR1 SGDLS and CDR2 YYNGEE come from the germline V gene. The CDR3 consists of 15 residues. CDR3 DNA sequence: TGTGCCAGCAGCGCCACGACAGGTTTGGGGCAGCCCCAGCATTTT. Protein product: CASSATTGLGQPQHF. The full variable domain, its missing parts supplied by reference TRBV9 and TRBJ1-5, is DSGVTQTPKHLITATGQRVTLRCSPRSGDLSVYWYQQSLDQGLQFLIQYYNGEERAKGNILERFSAQQFPDLHSELNLSSLELGDSALYFCASSATTGLGQPQHFGDGTRLSIL.

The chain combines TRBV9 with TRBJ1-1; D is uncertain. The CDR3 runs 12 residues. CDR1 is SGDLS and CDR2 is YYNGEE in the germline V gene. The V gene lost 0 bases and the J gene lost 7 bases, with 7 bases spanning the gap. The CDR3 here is CASSVAMGEAFF. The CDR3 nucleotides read TGTGCCAGCAGCGTAGCTATGGGTGAAGCTTTCTTT.

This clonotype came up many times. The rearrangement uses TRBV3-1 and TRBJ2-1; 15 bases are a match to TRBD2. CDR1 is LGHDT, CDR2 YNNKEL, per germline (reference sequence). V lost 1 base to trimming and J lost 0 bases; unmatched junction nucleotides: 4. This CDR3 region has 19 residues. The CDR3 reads CASSQGTSGGVSSYNEQFF. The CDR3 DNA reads TGTGCCAGCAGCCAAGGGACTAGCGGGGGGGTAAGCTCCTACAATGAGCAGTTCTTC.

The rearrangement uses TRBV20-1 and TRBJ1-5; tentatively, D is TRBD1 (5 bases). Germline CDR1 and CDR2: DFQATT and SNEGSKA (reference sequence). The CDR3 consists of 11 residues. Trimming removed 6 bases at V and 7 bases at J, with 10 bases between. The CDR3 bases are TGCAGTGCCAGCCAGGGACAGCCCCAGCATTTT. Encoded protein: CSASQGQPQHF.

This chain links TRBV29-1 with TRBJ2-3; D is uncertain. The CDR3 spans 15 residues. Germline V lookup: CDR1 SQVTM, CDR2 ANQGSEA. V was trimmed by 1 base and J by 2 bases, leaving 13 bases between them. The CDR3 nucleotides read TGCAGCGTTGAAGGAGACGGCAGCCTCACAGATACGCAGTATTTT. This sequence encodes CSVEGDGSLTDTQYF.

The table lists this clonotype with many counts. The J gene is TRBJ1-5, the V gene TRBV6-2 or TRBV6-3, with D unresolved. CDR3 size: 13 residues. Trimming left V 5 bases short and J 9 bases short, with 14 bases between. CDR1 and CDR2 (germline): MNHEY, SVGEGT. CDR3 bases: TGTGCCAGCAGTCAGACGGGATCGGGGCCCCAGCATTTT. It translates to CASSQTGSGPQHF.

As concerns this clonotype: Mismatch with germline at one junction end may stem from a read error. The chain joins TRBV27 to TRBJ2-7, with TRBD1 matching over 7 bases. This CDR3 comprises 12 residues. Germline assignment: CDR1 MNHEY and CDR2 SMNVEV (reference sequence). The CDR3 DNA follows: TGTGCCAGCCAGGGGGAATCCTACGAGCAGAACTTC. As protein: CASQGESYEQNF.